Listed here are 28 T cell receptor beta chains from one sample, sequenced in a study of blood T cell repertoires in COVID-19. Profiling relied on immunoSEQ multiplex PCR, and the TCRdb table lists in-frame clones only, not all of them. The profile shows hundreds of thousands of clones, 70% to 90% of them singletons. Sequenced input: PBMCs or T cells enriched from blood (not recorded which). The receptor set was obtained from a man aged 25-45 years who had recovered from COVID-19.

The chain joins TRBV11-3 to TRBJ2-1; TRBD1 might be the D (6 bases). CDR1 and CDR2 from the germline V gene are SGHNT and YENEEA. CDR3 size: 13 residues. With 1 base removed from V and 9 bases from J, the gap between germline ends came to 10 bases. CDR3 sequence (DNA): TGTGCCAGCAGCTTAGCCCAGGGGACTGAGCAGTTCTTC. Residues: CASSLAQGTEQFF.

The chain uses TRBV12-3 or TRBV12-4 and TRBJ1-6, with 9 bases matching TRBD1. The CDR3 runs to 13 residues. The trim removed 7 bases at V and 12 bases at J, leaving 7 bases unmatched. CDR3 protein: CASTTGQGLPLHF. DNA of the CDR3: TGTGCCAGCACCACGGGACAGGGTTTACCCCTCCACTTT.

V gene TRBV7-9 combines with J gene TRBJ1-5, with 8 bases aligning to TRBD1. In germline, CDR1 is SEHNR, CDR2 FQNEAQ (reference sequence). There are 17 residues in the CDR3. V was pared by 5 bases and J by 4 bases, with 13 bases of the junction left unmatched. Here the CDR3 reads CASSPGGGRGSNQPQHF. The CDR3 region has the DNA TGTGCCAGCAGCCCAGGGGGCGGCAGGGGGAGTAATCAGCCCCAGCATTTT.

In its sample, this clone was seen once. CDR3 coding DNA: TGTGCCTGGAGTTTACGGGGGGGCTTATACAATGAGCAGTTCTTC. Translated: CAWSLRGGLYNEQFF. The chain combines TRBV30 with TRBJ2-1; 8 nucleotides align to TRBD2. The trim removed 2 bases at V and 4 bases at J, leaving 7 bases unmatched. CDR1 GTSNPN and CDR2 SVGIG come from the germline V gene (reference sequence). The CDR3 loop spans 15 amino acids.

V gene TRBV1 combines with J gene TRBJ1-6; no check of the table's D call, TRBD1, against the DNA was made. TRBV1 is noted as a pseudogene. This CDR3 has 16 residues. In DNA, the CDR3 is TGCACCAGCAGCCAAGAGAACAGGGACAGGGGTTCACCCCTCCACTTT. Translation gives CTSSQENRDRGSPLHF.

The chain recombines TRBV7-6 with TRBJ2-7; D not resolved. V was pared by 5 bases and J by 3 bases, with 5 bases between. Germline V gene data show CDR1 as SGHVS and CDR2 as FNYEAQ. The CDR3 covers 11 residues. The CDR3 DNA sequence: TGTGCCAGCAGCAACAGCTACGAGCAGTACTTC. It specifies CASSNSYEQYF. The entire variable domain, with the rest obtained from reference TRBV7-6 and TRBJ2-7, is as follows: GAGVSQSPRYKVTKRGQDVALRCDPISGHVSLYWYRQALGQGPEFLTYFNYEAQQDKSGLPNDRFSAERPEGSISTLTIQRTEQRDSAMYRCASSNSYEQYFGPGTRLTVT.

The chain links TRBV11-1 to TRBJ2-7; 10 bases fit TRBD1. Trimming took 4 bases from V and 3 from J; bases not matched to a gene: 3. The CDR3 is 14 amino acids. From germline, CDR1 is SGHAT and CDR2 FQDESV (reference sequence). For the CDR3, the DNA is TGTGCCAGCAGCTCTAGGACAGGGGGCTACGAGCAGTACTTC. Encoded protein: CASSSRTGGYEQYF.

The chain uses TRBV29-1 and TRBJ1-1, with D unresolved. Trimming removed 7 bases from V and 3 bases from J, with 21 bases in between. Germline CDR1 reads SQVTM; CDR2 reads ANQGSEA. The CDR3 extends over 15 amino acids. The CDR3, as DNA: TGCAGCGCCCTCGCTCCTGGAGGGCCGGACACTGAAGCTTTCTTT. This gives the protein CSALAPGGPDTEAFF.

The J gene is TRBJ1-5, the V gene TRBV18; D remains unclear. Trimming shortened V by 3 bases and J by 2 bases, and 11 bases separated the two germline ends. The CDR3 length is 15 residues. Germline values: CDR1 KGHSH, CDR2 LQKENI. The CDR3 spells CASSPASNRNQPQHF. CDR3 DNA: TGTGCCAGCTCACCCGCAAGCAATCGCAATCAGCCCCAGCATTTT.

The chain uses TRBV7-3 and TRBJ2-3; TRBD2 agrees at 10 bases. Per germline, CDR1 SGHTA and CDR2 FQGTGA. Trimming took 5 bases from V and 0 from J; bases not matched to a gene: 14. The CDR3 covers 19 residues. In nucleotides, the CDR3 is TGTGCCAGCAGCAAGGGGACTAGCGAGGTCTTTGGTAGCACAGATACGCAGTATTTT. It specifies CASSKGTSEVFGSTDTQYF. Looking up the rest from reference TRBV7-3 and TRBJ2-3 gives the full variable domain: GAGVSQTPSNKVTEKGKYVELRCDPISGHTALYWYRQSLGQGPEFLIYFQGTGAADDSGLPNDRFFAVRPEGSVSTLKIQRTERGDSAVYLCASSKGTSEVFGSTDTQYFGPGTRLTVL.

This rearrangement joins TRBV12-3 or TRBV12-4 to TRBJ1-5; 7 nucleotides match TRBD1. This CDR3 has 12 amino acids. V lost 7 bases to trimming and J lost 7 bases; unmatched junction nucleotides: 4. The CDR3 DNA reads TGTGCCAGCAATACAGGGGCCCAGCCCCAGCATTTT. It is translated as CASNTGAQPQHF.

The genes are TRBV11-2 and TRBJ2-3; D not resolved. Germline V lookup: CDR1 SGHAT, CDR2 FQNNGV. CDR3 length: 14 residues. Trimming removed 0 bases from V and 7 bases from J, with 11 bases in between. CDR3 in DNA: TGTGCCAGCAGCTTAGATTTAGCTCTTAATACGCAGTATTTT. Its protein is CASSLDLALNTQYF.

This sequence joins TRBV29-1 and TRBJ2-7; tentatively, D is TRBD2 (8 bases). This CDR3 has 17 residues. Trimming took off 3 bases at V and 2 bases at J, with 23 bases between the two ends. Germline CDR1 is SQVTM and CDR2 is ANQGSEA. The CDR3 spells CSVETGRRRGDTYEQYF. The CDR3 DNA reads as TGCAGCGTTGAGACAGGGAGGAGGCGGGGGGATACCTACGAGCAGTACTTC.

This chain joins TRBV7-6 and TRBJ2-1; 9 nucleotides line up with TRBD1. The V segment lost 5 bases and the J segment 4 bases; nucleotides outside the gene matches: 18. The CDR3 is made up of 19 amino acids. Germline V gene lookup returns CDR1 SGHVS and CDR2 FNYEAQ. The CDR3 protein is CASSQLTISTGGSYNEQFF. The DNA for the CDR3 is TGTGCCAGCAGCCAATTAACGATATCTACAGGGGGCAGTTACAATGAGCAGTTCTTC.

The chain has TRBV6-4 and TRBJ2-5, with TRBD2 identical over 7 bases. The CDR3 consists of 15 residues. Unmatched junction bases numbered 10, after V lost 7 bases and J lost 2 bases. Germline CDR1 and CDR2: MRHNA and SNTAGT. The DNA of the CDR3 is TGTGCCAGCACAGAAACCGCGGGGGTTCAAGAGACCCAGTACTTC. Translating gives CASTETAGVQETQYF.

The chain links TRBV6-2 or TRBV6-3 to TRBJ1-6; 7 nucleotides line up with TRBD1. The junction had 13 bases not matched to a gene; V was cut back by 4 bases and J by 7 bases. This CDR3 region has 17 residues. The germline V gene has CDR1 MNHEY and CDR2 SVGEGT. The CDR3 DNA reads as TGTGCCAGCAGTTCCACAAACAGGGGTATTTGGAATTCACCCCTCCACTTT. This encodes CASSSTNRGIWNSPLHF.

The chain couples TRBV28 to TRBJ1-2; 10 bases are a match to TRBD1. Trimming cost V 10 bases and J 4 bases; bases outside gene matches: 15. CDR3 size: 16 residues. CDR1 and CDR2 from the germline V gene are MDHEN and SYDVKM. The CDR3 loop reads CAIPVGSGQGSYGYTF. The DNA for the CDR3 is TGTGCCATACCGGTGGGATCGGGACAGGGGTCCTATGGCTACACCTTC.

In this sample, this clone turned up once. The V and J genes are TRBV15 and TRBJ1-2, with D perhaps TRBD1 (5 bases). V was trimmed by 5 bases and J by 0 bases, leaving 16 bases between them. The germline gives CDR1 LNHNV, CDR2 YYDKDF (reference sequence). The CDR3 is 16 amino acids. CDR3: CATSPPMTVPNYGYTF. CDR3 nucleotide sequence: TGTGCCACCAGCCCTCCCATGACAGTTCCTAACTATGGCTACACCTTC.

As DNA, the CDR3 is TGTGCCAGCAGCCAAGACAGGGGGTCGGCTGGCTACACCTTC. This encodes CASSQDRGSAGYTF. The chain is built from TRBV3-1 (or the pseudogene TRBV3-2) and TRBJ1-2, with TRBD1 identical over 7 bases. The CDR3 runs to 14 residues. V was clipped by 0 bases and J by 7 bases; unmatched bases: 5. The V gene's germline CDR1 is LGHDT and CDR2 YNNKEL (reference sequence).

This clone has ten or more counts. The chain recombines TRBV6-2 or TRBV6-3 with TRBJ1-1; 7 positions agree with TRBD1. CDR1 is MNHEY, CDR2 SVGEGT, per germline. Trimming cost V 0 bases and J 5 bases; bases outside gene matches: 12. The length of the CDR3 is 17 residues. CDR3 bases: TGTGCCAGCAGTTACTCTTTGGGGACAGTCGGAGGGACTGAAGCTTTCTTT. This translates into CASSYSLGTVGGTEAFF.

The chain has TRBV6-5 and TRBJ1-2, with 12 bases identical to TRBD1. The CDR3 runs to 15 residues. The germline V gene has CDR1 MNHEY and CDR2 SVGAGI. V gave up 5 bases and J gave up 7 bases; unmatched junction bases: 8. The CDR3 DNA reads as TGTGCCAGCAGTACGGGACAGGGGGCGAAGGGTGGCTACACCTTC. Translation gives CASSTGQGAKGGYTF.

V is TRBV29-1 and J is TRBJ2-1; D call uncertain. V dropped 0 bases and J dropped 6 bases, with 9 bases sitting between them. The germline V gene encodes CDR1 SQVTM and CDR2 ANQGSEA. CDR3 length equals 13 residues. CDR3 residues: CSVEDSGSNEQFF. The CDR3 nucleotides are TGCAGCGTTGAAGACTCGGGTAGCAATGAGCAGTTCTTC.

DNA for the CDR3: TGTGCCAGCTCTCAACAGGGGGTGGTGGGCTACACCTTC. It translates to CASSQQGVVGYTF. The V call is TRBV27, the J call TRBJ1-2; 8 bases match TRBD1. V lost 8 bases to trimming and J lost 8 bases; unmatched junction nucleotides: 10. The CDR3 loop spans 13 amino acids. Germline V gene sequence: CDR1 MNHEY, CDR2 SMNVEV (reference sequence).

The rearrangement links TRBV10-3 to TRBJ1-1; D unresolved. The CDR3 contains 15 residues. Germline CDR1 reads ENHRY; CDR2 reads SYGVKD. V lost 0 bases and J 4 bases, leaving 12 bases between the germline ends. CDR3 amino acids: CAISESPGPTTEAFF. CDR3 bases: TGTGCCATCAGTGAGTCGCCAGGCCCGACCACTGAAGCTTTCTTT.

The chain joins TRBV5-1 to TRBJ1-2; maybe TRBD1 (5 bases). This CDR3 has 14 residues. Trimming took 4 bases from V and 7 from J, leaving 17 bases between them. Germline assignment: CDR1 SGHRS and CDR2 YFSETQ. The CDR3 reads CASSAGQADAGYTF. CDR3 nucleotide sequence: TGCGCCAGCAGCGCCGGACAAGCAGATGCTGGCTACACCTTC.

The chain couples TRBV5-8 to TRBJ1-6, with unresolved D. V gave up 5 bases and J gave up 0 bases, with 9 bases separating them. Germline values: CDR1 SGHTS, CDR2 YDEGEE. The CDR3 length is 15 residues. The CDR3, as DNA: TGTGCCAGCAGTTTTGAGGGCTCCTATAATTCACCCCTCCACTTT. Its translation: CASSFEGSYNSPLHF.

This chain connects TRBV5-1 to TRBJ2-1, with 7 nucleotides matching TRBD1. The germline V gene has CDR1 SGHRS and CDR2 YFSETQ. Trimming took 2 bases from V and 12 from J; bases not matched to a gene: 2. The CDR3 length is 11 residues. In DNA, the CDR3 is TGCGCCAGCAGCTTCGACAGGGCGCAGTTCTTC. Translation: CASSFDRAQFF.

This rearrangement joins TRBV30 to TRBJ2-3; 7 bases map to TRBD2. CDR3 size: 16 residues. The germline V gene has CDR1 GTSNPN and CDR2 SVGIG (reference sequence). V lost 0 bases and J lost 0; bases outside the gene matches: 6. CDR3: CAWSVSTSPSTDTQYF. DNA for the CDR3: TGTGCCTGGAGTGTTTCGACTAGCCCAAGCACAGATACGCAGTATTTT.